This T cell receptor (beta chain) derives from a study of shared clonotypes between healthy human individuals. On this clone itself: Germline is not matched at one junction end, which may reflect a read error.

The assay ran at deep level. Genomic DNA per cell subset filled all wells of several immunoSEQ plates. How the authors handled the data: ImmunoSEQ sequences covered only the junction and lacked quality scores; filtering therefore differed. Libraries were prepared by immunoSEQ multiplex PCR; TCRdb keeps only in-frame clonotypes and omits some of them. That table is the source of V, J and clone size, and D and trimming were worked out from the DNA. The top ten hold about 0.36% of the sample, which has about 2.3 million clones, 85% to 95% seen once. Germline lookup yields CDR1 LGHNA and CDR2 YSLEER. CDR3 length: 13 amino acids.

Input material: naive CD4+ T cells from PBMCs. Regarding subset: CD45RA+ positively selected. The clonotype comes from a man aged 18 to 30 in good health. Some clones in this sample may be carry-over from other donors' samples. The chain employs TRBV4-3 and TRBJ2-1, with 13 bases identical to TRBD2. The CDR3 reads CASSQETSGRRVF. CDR3 DNA: TGCGCCAGCAGCCAAGAGACTAGCGGGAGGCGGGTCTTC.